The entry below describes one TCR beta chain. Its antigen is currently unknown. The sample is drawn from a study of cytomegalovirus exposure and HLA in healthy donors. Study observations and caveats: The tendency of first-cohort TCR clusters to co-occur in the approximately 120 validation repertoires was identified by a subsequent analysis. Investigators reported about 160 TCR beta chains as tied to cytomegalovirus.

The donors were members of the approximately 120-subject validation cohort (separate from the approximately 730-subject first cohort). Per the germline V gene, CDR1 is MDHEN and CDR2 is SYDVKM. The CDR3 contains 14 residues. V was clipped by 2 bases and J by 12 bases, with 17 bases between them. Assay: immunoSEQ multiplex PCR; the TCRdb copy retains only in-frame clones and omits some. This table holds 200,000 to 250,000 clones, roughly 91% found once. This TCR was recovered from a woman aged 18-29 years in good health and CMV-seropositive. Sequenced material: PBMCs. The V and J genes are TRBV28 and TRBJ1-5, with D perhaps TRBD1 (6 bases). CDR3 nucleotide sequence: TGTGCCAGCAGTTTACCTTACGGTGGGGGCCGCCAGCATTTT. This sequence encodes CASSLPYGGGRQHF.